The entry that follows covers one T cell receptor beta chain sequence. Its target is unknown. Produced via immunoSEQ multiplex PCR; TCRdb's table is partial and in-frame only. The data hold more than 75,000 clones, with roughly four fifths observed a single time. This sample was taken from a study of OX40 agonist ivuxolimab in advanced cancers. About the research overall: Three individuals attained partial responses, comprising one hepatocellular carcinoma case and two cutaneous melanoma cases.

CDR1 and CDR2 (germline): SGHRS, YFSETQ. The V end lost 2 bases, the J end lost 4 bases, and 17 bases lay between the germline ends. This CDR3 spans 16 amino acids. Findings and caveats of the study: Determination of antigen specificity was not performed for the expanded peripheral T cells.

This chain uses TRBV5-1 with TRBJ2-3, with D possibly matching TRBD2 (6 bases). The sample here was CD4+ or CD8+ T cells sorted from blood, taken in a trial of the OX40 agonist ivuxolimab. The source is an adult with an advanced solid tumor such as melanoma, head and neck, liver or kidney cancer. As DNA, the CDR3 is TGCGCCAGCAGCTTCGGGACTTCCACGTCGGCAGATACGCAGTATTTT. Its protein is CASSFGTSTSADTQYF.